These T cell receptor beta chains were read from a single sample in a study of response to subunit inactivated influenza vaccine. MiXCR was run by TCRdb on the RT-PCR reads, yielding one entry per CDR3 protein. This sample has 500,000 to 750,000 distinct CDR3 sequences, with less than 15% found just once. Sequences were derived from PBMCs from blood, sampled approximately 12 days after vaccination. The receptor source for this set is a middle-aged man who received an inactivated influenza vaccine. The CDR3 runs from the conserved cysteine through the conserved F or W. Each record gives: CDR3 length, J gene, D gene, V gene, clone size, CDR3 protein, CDR3 DNA. D genes are given only for firm matches. Clone sizes are given selectively: once, few, many, or a class where the clone is expanded.

>15|TRBJ1-3|TRBD1|TRBV4-3|few
CASSQGTGGRNTIYF
TGCGCCAGCAGCCAGGGGACAGGGGGAAGGAACACCATATATTTT
>17|TRBJ2-2|.|TRBV4-3|few
CASSQDRQSRGAGELFF
TGCGCCAGCAGCCAAGATAGACAGTCCCGAGGGGCCGGGGAGCTGTTTTTT
>14|TRBJ2-5|TRBD1|TRBV12-3/TRBV12-4|few
CASSPGQGAETQYF
TGTGCCAGCAGTCCGGGACAGGGGGCAGAGACCCAGTACTTC
>14|TRBJ2-7|.|TRBV5-1|many
CASSLEGKRDEQYF
TGCGCCAGCAGCTTGGAGGGTAAACGCGACGAGCAGTACTTC
>13|TRBJ2-7|.|TRBV27|few
CASSLSEGHKQYF
TGTGCCAGCAGTTTAAGCGAGGGCCACAAGCAGTACTTC
>12|TRBJ1-4|.|TRBV3-1|.
CASSPNVGKLFF
TGTGCCAGCAGTCCCAACGTCGGAAAACTGTTTTTT
>15|TRBJ1-3|TRBD1|TRBV6-1|few
CASRGTVSSGNTIYF
TGTGCCAGCAGGGGGACAGTTAGCTCTGGAAACACCATATATTTT
>13|TRBJ2-3|.|TRBV6-1|.
CASSPGGPLPQYF
TGTGCCAGCAGTCCCGGGGGGCCTCTCCCGCAGTATTTT
>18|TRBJ2-4|.|TRBV11-2|.
CASSLDRKRASVRNIQYF
TGTGCCAGCAGCTTAGATAGAAAGAGGGCCTCGGTACGAAACATTCAGTACTTC
>15|TRBJ1-5|TRBD1|TRBV2|.
CASRERTGGNQPQHF
TGTGCCAGCAGGGAACGGACAGGGGGAAATCAGCCCCAGCATTTT